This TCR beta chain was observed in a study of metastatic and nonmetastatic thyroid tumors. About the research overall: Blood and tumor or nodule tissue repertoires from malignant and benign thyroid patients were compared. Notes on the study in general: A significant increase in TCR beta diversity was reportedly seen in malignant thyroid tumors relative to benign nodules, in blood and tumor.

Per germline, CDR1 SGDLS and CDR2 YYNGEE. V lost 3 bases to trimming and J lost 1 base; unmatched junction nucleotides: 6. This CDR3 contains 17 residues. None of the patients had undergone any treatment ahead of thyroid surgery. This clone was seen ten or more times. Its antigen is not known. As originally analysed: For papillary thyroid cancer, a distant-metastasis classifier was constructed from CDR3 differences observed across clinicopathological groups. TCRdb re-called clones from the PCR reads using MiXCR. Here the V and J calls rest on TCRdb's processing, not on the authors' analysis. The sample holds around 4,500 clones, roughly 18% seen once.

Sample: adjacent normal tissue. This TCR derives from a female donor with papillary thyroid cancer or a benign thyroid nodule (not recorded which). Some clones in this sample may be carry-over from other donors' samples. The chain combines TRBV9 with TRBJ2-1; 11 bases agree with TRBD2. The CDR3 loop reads CASSGLAGGTSYNEQFF. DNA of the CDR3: TGTGCCAGCAGCGGTTTAGCGGGAGGGACATCCTACAATGAGCAGTTCTTC.